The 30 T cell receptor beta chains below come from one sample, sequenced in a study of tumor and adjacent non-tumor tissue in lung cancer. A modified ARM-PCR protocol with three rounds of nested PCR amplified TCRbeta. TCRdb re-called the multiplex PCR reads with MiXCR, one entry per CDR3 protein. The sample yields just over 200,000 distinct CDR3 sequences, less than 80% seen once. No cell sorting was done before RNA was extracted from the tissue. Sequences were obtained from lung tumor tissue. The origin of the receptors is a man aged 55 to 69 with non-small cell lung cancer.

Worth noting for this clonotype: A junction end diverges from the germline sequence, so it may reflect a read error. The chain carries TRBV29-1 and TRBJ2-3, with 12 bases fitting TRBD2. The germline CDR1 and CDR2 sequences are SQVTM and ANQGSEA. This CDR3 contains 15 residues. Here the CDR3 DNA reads TGTATCGTTGTAATTCTAGCGGGAGGGACAGTTACGCAGTATTTT. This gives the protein CIVVILAGGTVTQYF.

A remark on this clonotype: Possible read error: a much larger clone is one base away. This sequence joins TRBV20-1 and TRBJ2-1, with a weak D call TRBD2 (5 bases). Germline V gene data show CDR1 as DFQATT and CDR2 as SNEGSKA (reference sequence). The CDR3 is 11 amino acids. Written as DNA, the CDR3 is TGCAGAGCTGAGAGGGCGCCGGGGCAGTTCTTC. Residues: CRAERAPGQFF.

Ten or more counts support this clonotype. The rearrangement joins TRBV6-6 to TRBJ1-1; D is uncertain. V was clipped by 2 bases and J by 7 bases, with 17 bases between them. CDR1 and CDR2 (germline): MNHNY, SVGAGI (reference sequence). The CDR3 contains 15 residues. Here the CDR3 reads CASSYVAKWRGEAFF. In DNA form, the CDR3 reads TGTGCCAGCAGTTACGTGGCAAAATGGCGCGGTGAAGCTTTCTTT.

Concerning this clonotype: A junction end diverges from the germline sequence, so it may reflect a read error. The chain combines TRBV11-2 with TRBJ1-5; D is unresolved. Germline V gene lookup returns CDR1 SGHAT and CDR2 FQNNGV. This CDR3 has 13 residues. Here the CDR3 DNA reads TGTGCCAGCAGCAGTAGACATGGTCAGCCCCATCATTTT. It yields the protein CASSSRHGQPHHF.

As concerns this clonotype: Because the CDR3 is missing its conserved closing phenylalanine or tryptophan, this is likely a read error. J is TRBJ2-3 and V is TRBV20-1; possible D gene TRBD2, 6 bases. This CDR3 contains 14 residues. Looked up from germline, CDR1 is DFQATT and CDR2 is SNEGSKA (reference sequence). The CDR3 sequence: CSTSPDSGTDTQYV. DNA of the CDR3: TGCAGTACTAGCCCGGATTCAGGCACAGATACGCAGTATGTT.

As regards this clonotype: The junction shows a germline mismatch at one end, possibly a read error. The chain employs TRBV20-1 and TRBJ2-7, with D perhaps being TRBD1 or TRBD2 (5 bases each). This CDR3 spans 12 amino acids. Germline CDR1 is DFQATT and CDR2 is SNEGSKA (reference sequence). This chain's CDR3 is CSDRRGENEQYF. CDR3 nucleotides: TGCAGTGATAGGAGAGGGGAGAACGAGCAATACTTC.

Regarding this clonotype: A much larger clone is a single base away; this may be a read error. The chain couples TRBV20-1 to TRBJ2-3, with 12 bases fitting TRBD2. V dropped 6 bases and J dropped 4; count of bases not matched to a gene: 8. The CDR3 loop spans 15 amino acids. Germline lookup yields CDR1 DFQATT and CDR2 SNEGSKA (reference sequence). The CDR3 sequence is CSATSSGRASDTQYF. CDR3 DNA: TGCAGTGCCACTTCTAGCGGGAGGGCCTCAGATACGCAGTATTTT.

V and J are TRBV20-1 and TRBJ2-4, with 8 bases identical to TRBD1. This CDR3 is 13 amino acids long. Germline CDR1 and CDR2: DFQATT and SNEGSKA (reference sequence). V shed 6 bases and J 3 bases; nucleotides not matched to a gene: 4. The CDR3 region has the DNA TGCAGTGCGACGGACAGGGTCAAAAACATTCAGTACTTC. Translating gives CSATDRVKNIQYF.

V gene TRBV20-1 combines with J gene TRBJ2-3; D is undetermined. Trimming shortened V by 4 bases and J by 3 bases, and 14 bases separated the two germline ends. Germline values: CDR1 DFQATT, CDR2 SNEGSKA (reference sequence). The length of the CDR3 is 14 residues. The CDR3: CSANTTQGTDTQYF. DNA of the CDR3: TGCAGTGCTAACACTACCCAAGGGACAGATACGCAGTATTTT.

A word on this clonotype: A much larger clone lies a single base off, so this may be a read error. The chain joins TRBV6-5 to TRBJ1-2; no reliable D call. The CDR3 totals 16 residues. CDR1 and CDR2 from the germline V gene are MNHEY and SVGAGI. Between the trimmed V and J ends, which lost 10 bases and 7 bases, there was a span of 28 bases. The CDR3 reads CATVWGRVGPTGGYTF. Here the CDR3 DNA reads TGTGCCACCGTGTGGGGAAGAGTGGGCCCCACGGGTGGCTACACCTTC.

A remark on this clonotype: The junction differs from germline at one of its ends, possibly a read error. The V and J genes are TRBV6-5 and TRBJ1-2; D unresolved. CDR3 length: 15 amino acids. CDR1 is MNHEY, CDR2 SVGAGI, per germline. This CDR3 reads CASTSPERGFYGYTF. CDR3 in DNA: TGTGCCAGCACTTCGCCAGAAAGAGGGTTTTATGGCTACACCTTT.

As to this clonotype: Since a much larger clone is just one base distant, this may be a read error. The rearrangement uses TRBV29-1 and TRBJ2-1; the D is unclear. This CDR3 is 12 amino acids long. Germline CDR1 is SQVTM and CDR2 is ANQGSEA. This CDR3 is CSIDGWDNEQFF. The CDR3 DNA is TGCAGCATTGACGGGTGGGACAATGAGCAGTTCTTC.

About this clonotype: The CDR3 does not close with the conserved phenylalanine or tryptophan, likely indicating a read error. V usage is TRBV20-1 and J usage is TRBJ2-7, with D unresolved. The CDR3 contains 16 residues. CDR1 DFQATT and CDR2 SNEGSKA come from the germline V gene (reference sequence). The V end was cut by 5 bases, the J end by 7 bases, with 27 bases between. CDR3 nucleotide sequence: TGCAGTGCTCCCCACCAGGAGACCCAGACCCCGTGGGAGCAGTACTTA. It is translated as CSAPHQETQTPWEQYL.

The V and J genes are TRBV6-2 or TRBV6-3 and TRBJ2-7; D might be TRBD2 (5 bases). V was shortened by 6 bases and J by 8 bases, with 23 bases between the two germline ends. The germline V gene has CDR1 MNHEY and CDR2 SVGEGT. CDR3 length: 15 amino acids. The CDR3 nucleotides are TGTGCCAGCAGCCAAGAGGGAGCGCCCGTCCGCCAGCAGTACTTC. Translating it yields CASSQEGAPVRQQYF.

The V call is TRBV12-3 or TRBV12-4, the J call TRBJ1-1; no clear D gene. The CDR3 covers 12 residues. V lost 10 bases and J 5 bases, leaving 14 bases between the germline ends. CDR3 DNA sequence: TGTGCCAACAACGAGGACCATACTGAAGCTTTCTTT. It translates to CANNEDHTEAFF.

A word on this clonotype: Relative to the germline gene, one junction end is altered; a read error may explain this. In DNA form, the CDR3 reads TGCACTGCTAGCATCGATAGCGGGAGCACAGATACGCAGTATTTT. As protein: CTASIDSGSTDTQYF. This chain uses TRBV20-1 with TRBJ2-3, with 7 bases identical to TRBD2. The CDR3 has 15 amino acids. From germline, CDR1 is DFQATT and CDR2 SNEGSKA (reference sequence).

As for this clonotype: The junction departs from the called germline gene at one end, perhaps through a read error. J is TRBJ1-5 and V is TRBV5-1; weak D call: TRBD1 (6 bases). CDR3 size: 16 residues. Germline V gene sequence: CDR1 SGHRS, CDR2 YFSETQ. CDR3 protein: CASSPGGGEFNQPEHF. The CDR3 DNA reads TGCGCCAGCAGCCCGGGAGGGGGGGAGTTCAATCAGCCCGAGCATTTT.

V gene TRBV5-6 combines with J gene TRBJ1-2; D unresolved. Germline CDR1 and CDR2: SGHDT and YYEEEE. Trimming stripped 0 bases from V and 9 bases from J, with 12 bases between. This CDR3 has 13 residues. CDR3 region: CASSLATRASYTF. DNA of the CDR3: TGTGCCAGCAGCTTGGCGACAAGAGCGAGCTACACCTTC. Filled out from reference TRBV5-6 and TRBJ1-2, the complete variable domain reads DAGVTQSPTHLIKTRGQQVTLRCSPKSGHDTVSWYQQALGQGPQFIFQYYEEEERQRGNFPDRFSGHQFPNYSSELNVNALLLGDSALYLCASSLATRASYTFGSGTRLTVV.

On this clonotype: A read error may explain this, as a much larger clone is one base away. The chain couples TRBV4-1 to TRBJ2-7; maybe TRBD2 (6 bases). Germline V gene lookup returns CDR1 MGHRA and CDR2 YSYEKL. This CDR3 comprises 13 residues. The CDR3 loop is CATSQGGSYEQYF. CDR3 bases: TGCGCCACCAGCCAAGGAGGGTCCTACGAGCAGTACTTC.

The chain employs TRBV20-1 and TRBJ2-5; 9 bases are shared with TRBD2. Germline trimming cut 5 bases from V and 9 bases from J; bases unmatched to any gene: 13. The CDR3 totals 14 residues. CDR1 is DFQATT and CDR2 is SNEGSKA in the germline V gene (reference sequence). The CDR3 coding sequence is TGCAGTGCTTATATGACCAGGACTAGCGTGGCCCAGTACTTC. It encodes CSAYMTRTSVAQYF.

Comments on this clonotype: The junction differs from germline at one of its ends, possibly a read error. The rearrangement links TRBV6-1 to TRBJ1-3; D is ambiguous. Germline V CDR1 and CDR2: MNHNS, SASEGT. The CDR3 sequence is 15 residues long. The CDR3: CASSEWGGSGNTIYF. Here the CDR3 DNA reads TGTGCCAGTAGTGAATGGGGTGGCTCTGGAAACACTATATATTTT.

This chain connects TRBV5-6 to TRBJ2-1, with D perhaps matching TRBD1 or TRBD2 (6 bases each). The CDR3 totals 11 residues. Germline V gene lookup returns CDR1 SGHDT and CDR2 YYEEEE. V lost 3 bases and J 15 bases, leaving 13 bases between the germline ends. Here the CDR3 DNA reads TGTGCCAGCAGCTATGGCCCGGGGGCGTTCTTC. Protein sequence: CASSYGPGAFF.

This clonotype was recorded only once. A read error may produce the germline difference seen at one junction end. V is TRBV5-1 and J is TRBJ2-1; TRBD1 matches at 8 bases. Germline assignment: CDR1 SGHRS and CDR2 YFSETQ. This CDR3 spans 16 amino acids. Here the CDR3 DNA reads TGCGCCAGCAGCAACGGACAGGGTCACTCCTACAATGAACAGATCTTC. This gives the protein CASSNGQGHSYNEQIF.

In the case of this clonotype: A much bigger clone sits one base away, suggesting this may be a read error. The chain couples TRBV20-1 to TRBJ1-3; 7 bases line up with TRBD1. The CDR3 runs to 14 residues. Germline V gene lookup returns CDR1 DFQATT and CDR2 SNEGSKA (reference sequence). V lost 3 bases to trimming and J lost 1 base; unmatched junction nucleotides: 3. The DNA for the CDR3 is TGCAGTGCTAGGACAGGGAGTTCTGGAAACACCATATATTTT. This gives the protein CSARTGSSGNTIYF.

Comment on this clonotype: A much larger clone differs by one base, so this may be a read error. This chain's CDR3 is CSARDRYTFYNEQFF. CDR3 bases: TGCAGTGCTAGAGATAGGTATACCTTCTACAATGAGCAGTTCTTC. The chain is built from TRBV20-1 and TRBJ2-1; no reliable D call. Trimming stripped 0 bases from V and 3 bases from J, with 12 bases between. There are 15 residues in the CDR3. The germline V gene encodes CDR1 DFQATT and CDR2 SNEGSKA (reference sequence).

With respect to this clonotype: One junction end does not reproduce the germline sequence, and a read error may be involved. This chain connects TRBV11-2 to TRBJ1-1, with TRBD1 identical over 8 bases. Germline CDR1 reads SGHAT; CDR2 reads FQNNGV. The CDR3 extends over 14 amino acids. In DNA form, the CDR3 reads TGTGCCAGCAACCCTCGGACAGGGAACACTGGAGCTTTCTTT. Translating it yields CASNPRTGNTGAFF.

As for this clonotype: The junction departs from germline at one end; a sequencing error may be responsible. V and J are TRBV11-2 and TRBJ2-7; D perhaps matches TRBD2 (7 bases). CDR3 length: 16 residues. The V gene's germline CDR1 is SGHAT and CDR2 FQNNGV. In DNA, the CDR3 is TGTGCCAGCAGCCGTGGGAGGGGGGCTCTCTCCTATGAGCACTACTTC. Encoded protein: CASSRGRGALSYEHYF. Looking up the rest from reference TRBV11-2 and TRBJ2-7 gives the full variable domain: EAGVAQSPRYKIIEKRQSVAFWCNPISGHATLYWYQQILGQGPKLLIQFQNNGVVDDSQLPKDRFSAERLKGVDSTLKIQPAKLEDSAVYLCASSRGRGALSYEHYFGPGTRLTVT.

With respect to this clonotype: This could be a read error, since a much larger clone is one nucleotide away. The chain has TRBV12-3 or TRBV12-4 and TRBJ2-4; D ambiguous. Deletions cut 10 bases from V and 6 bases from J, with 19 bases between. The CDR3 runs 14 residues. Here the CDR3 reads CATPFNRGINIQYF. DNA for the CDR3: TGTGCCACCCCGTTTAATCGAGGCATAAACATTCAGTACTTC.

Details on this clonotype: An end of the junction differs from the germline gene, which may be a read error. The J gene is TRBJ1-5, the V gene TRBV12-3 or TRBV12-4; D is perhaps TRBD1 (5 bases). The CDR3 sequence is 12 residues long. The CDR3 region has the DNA TGTGCCAGCAGTGGACACAATCAGTCCCAGCGTTTT. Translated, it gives CASSGHNQSQRF.

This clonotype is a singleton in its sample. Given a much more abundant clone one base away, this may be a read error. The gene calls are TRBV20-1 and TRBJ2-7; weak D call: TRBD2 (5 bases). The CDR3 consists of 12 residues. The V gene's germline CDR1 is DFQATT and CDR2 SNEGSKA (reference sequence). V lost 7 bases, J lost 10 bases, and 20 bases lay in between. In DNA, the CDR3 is TGCAGTGTTCAGGACTCATCTCTAGATCAGTACTTC. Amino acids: CSVQDSSLDQYF.